Included here is one T cell receptor beta chain sequence, with context. The antigen is unknown. PCR involved 60 Vbeta and 13 Jbeta primers. Assay used: immunoSEQ multiplex PCR; TCRdb lists only in-frame clones, some missing. The sample comprises about 190,000 clones, roughly 77% of which are singletons, and approximately 3% rests with the top ten. This record comes from a study of cytomegalovirus exposure and HLA in healthy donors. Study observations and caveats: Many donors shared some public TCRs, even though most TCR sequences were rare. What a later analysis reportedly showed was that an Asian-associated ancestry cluster had fewer N-insertions than the approximately 700-donor mean. Most TCR beta V segments were productive about 87% or about 30% of the time in an earlier analysis.

Material: PBMCs. This receptor was identified in a woman in her twenties or thirties in good health and CMV-seropositive.

The CDR3, as DNA: TGCGCCAGCAGCTTGGGTGCAGGCACCGGGGAGCTGTTTTTT. Its protein product is CASSLGAGTGELFF. This rearrangement joins TRBV5-1 to TRBJ2-2; no firm D call. Germline V lookup: CDR1 SGHRS, CDR2 YFSETQ. The V gene lost 0 bases and the J gene lost 4 bases, with 7 bases spanning the gap. This CDR3 has 14 residues.